This T cell receptor (beta chain) was sequenced for a study of T cell responses to AZD1222 COVID-19 vaccine. Study observations and caveats: Compared with day 0, the breadth and depth of the Spike-specific TCR repertoire rose significantly after two doses of AZD1222. In a largely white British group with more females than males, clonal diversity was possibly underestimated. Scientists sampled the repertoires only once the peak T cell response had passed.

Trimming took 1 base from V and 4 from J, leaving 14 bases between them. The CDR3 runs 15 residues. CDR1 and CDR2 (germline): SEHNR, FQNEAQ (reference sequence). Notes on this clone: The target antigen is unknown.

The table came from immunoSEQ multiplex PCR; TCRdb's copy has only in-frame clones and leaves some out. Of roughly 140,000 clones listed, around nine tenths are singletons. The chain couples TRBV7-9 to TRBJ2-7; unclear D gene. This receptor was taken from an adult who received the AZD1222 COVID-19 vaccine. The specimen comprised peripheral blood, sampled 28 days after the second AZD1222 dose. This chain's CDR3 is CASSLGVGSGYEQYF. The CDR3 bases are TGTGCCAGCAGCTTAGGAGTGGGGTCCGGATACGAGCAGTACTTC.